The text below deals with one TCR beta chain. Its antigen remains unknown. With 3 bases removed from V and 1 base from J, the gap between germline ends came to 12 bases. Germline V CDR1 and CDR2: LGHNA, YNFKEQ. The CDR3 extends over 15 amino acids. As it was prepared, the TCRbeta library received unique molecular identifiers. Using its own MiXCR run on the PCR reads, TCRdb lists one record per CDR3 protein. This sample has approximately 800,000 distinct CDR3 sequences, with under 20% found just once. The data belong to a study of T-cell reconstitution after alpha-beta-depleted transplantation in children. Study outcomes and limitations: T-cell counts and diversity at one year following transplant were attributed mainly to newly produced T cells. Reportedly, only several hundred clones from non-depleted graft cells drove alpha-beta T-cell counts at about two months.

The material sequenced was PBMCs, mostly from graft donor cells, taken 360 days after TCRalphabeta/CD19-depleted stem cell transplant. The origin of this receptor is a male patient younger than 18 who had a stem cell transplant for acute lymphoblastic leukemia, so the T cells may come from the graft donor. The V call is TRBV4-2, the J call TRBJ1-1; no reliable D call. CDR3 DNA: TGTGCCAGCAGCCATACCGGACGGGGGAACACTGAAGCTTTCTTT. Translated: CASSHTGRGNTEAFF.